This TCR beta chain came from a study of T cells in Graves' hyperthyroidism and ophthalmopathy. Study as a whole: Pretreatment peripheral blood was obtained at initial diagnosis. Notes on the study in general: Ophthalmopathy got predicted by the model a median about 6.7 months before its onset. From stable hyperthyroidism, ophthalmopathy was separated by a 13 V-J model.

Amplified TCR beta CDR3 regions derived from RNA transcripts. A set of HTBI primers served as the primers for a first-round RT-PCR of the TCR CDR3. TCRdb processed the multiplex PCR reads anew with MiXCR; each CDR3 protein has one entry. The table records around 350,000 distinct CDR3 sequences, 19% of them present only once. Trimming pared 8 bases from V and 1 base from J, leaving 8 bases between. The CDR3 loop spans 12 amino acids. The authors obtained PBMCs from over 8 ml of fresh peripheral blood. This clonotype was counted at least ten times. What it binds is not known. Sequencing used blood. The chain is built from TRBV12-3 or TRBV12-4 and TRBJ1-1; D not resolved. This clonotype was sampled from a woman under 30 with Graves' hyperthyroidism. The CDR3 region is CASSRGNTEAFF. The CDR3 DNA is TGTGCCAGCTCCCGGGGGAACACTGAAGCTTTCTTT.